This TCR beta chain is drawn from a study of TIL therapy for anti-PD-1-resistant metastatic lung cancer. Germline lookup yields CDR1 LGHDT and CDR2 YNNKEL (reference sequence). The CDR3 is 15 residues long. After removal of 1 base from V and 2 bases from J, the junction contained 1 base not matched to a gene. Time point denoted: pre-treatment sample, taken before nivolumab and TIL therapy. The tumor samples were excised metastases, mostly pleural nodules or supraclavicular lymph nodes. Sequencing used immunoSEQ v3. TCRdb keeps only in-frame clones here, not all; method: immunoSEQ multiplex PCR. Of 95,000 or so clones in the sample, 55% to 75% are singletons; the top ten hold roughly 9.7%.

The TCR sequence derives from a person aged 25 to 85 with non-small cell lung cancer. This material consisted of tumor tissue, taken at baseline. The chain has TRBV3-1 (or the pseudogene TRBV3-2) and TRBJ2-3; TRBD2 agrees at 9 bases. The CDR3 loop reads CASSQGGGATDTQYF. The CDR3, as DNA: TGTGCCAGCAGCCAAGGCGGGGGGGCCACAGATACGCAGTATTTT.